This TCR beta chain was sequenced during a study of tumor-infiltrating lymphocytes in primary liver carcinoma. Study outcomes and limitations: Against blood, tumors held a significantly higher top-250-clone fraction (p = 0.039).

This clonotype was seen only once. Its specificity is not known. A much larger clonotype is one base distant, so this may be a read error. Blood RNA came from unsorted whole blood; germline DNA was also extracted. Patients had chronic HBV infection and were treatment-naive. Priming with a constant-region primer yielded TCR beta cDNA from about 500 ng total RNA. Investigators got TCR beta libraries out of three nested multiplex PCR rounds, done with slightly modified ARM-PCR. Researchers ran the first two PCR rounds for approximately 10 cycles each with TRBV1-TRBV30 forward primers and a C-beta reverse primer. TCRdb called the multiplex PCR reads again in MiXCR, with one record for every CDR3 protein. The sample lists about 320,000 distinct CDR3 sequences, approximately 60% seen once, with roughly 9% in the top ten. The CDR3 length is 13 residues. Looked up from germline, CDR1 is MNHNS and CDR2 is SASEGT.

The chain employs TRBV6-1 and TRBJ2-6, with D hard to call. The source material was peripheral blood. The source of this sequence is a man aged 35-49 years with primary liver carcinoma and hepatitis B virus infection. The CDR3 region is CVSSERTYNVLTF. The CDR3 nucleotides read TGTGTCAGCAGTGAAAGGACCTATAACGTCCTGACTTTC.